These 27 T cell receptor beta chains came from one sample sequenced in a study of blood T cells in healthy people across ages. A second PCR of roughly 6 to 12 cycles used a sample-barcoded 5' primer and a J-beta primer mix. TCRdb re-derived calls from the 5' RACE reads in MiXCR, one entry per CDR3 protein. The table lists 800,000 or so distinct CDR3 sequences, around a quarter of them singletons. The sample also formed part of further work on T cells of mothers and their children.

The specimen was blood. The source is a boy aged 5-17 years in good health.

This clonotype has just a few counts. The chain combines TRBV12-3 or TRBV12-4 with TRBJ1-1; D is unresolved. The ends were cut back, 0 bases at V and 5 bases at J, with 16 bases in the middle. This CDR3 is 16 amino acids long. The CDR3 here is CASSLAQPITVTEAFF. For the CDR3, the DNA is TGTGCCAGCAGTTTAGCACAACCTATCACGGTAACTGAAGCTTTCTTT.

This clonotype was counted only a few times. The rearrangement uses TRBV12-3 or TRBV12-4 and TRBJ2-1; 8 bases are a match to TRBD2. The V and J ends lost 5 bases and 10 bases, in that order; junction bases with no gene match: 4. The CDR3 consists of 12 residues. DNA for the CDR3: TGTGCCAGCAGTACACTAGCGGCCGAGCAGTTCTTC. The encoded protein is CASSTLAAEQFF.

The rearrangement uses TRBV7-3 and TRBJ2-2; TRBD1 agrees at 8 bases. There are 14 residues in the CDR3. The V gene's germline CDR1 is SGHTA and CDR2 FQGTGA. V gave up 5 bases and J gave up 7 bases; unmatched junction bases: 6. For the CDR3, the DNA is TGTGCCAGCAGCCCTTCAGGGGGCGGCGGGGAGCTGTTTTTT. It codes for CASSPSGGGGELFF. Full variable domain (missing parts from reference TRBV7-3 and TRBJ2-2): GAGVSQTPSNKVTEKGKYVELRCDPISGHTALYWYRQSLGQGPEFLIYFQGTGAADDSGLPNDRFFAVRPEGSVSTLKIQRTERGDSAVYLCASSPSGGGGELFFGEGSRLTVL.

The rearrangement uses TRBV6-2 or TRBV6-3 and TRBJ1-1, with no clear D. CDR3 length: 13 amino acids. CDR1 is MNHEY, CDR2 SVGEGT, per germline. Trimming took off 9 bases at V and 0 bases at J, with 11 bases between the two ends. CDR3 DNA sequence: TGTGCCAGTGGAGGGCCCGTGAACACTGAAGCTTTCTTT. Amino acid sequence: CASGGPVNTEAFF.

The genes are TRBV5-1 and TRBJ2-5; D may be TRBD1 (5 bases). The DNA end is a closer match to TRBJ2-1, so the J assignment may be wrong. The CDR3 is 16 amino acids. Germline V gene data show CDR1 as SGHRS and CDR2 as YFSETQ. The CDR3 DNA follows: TGCGCCAGCAGCCCGTCGGGCAGGCCTGACAGTGGGGAGCAGTTCTTC. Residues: CASSPSGRPDSGEQFF.

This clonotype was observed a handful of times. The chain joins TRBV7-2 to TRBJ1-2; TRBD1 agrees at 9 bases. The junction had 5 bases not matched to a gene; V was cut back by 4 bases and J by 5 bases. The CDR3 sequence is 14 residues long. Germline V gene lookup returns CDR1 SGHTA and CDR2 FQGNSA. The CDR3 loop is CASSSTGQGYGYTF. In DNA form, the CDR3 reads TGTGCCAGCAGCTCCACGGGACAGGGATATGGCTACACCTTC. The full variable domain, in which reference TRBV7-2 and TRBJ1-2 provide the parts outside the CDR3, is GAGVSQSPSNKVTEKGKDVELRCDPISGHTALYWYRQSLGQGLEFLIYFQGNSAPDKSGLPSDRFSAERTGGSVSTLTIQRTQQEDSAVYLCASSSTGQGYGYTFGSGTRLTVV.

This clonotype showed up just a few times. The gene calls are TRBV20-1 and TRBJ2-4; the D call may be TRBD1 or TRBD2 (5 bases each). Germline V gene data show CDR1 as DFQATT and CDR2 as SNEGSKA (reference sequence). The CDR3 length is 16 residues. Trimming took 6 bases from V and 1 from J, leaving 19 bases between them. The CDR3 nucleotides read TGCAGTGCGGACCCGGGACGTCCAGGGGCCAAAAACATTCAGTACTTC. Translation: CSADPGRPGAKNIQYF.

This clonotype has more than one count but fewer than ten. DNA of the CDR3: TGTGCCAGCAGATCCAGGACTAGAGGTTGGGAGACCCAGTACTTC. This codes for CASRSRTRGWETQYF. This rearrangement joins TRBV6-2 or TRBV6-3 to TRBJ2-5; 7 bases fit TRBD2. The V gene's germline CDR1 is MNHEY and CDR2 SVGEGT. The CDR3 runs to 15 residues. V lost 6 bases to trimming and J lost 5 bases; unmatched junction nucleotides: 12.

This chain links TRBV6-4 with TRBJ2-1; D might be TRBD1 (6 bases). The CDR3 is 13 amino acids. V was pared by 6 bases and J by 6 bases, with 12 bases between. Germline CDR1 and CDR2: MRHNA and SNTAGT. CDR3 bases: TGTGCCAGCAGATCTGACAGGTCCAATGAGCAGTTCTTC. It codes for CASRSDRSNEQFF.

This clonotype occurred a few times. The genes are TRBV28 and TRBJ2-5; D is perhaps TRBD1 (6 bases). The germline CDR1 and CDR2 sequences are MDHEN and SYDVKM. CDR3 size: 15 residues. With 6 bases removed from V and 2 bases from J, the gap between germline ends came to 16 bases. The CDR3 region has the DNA TGTGCCAGCAGCTTTGCCCACAGGGTTCAAGAGACCCAGTACTTC. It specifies CASSFAHRVQETQYF.

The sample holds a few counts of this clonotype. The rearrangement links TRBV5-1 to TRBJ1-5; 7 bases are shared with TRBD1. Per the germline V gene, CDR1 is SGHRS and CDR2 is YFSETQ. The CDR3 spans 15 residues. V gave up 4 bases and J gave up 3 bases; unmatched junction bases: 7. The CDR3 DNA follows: TGCGCCAGCAGCCGGACAGGAGATTTCAATCAGCCCCAGCATTTT. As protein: CASSRTGDFNQPQHF.

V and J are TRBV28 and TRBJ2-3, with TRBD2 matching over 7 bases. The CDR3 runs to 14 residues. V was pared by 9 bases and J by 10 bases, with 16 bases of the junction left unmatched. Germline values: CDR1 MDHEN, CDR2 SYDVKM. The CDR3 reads CASSQRRDGRPQYF. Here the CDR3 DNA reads TGTGCCAGTAGCCAGCGAAGGGACGGGAGGCCGCAGTATTTT.

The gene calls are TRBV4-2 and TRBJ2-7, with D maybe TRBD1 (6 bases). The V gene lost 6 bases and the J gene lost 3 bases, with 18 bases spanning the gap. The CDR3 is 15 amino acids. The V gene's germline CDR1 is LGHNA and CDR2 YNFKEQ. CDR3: CASSKLVDSGYEQYF. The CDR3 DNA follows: TGTGCCAGCAGTAAGTTAGTGGACAGCGGCTACGAGCAGTACTTC.

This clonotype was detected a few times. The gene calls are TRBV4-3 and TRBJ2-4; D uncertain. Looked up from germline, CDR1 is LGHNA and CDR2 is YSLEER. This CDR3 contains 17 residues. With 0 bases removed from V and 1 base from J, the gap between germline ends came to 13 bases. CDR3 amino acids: CASSQDALPGAKNIQYF. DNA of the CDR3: TGCGCCAGCAGCCAAGATGCTCTACCTGGGGCCAAAAACATTCAGTACTTC.

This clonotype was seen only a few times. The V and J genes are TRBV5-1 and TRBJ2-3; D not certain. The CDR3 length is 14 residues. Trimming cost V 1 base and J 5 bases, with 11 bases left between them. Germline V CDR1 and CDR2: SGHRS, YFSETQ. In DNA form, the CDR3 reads TGCGCCAGCAGCTTGTCCCCGGTGGGAGATACGCAGTATTTT. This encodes CASSLSPVGDTQYF.

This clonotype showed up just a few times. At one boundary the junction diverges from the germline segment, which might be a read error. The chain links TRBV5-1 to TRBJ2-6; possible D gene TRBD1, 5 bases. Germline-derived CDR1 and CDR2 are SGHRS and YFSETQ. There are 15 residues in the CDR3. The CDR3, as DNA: TGCGCCAGCAGCTTGGAGAACTCTGGGGCCAACGTCCAGACTTTC. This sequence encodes CASSLENSGANVQTF.

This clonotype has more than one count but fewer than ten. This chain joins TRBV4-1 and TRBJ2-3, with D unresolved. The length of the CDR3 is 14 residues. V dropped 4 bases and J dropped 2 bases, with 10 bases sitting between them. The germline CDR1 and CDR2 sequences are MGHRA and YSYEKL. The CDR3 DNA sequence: TGCGCCAGCAGCCGAGGCAGCGCCACAGATACGCAGTATTTT. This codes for CASSRGSATDTQYF.

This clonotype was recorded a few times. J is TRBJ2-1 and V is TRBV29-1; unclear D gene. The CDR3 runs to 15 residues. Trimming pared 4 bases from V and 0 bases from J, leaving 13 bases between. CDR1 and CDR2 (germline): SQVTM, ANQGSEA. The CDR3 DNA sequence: TGCAGCGTTGTCCCGCGCGAGAGCTCCTACAATGAGCAGTTCTTC. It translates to CSVVPRESSYNEQFF.

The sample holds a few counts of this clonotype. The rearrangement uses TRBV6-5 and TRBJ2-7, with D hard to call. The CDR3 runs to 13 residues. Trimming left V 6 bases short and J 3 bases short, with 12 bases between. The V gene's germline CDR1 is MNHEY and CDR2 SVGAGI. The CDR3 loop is CASRPDGFYEQYF. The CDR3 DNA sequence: TGTGCCAGCAGACCGGACGGATTCTACGAGCAGTACTTC.

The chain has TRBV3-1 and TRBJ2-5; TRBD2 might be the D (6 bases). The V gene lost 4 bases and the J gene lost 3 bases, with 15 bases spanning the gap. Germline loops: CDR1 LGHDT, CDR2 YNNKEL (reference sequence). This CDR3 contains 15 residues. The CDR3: CASSRPGRGEETQYF. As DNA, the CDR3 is TGTGCCAGCAGCCGACCGGGGCGGGGAGAAGAGACCCAGTACTTC.

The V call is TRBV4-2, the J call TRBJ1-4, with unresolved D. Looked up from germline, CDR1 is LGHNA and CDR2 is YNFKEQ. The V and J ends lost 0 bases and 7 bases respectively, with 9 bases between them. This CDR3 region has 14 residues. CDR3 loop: CASSQDRSSEKLFF. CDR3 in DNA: TGTGCCAGCAGCCAAGATCGGTCCTCTGAAAAACTGTTTTTT.

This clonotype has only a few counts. CDR3 DNA sequence: TGTGCCAGCAGACCTGACAGGGGCGCTGAAGCTTTCTTT. Translated, it gives CASRPDRGAEAFF. The chain combines TRBV6-5 with TRBJ1-1; 8 nucleotides align to TRBD1. This CDR3 has 13 amino acids. V shed 6 bases, J shed 6 bases, and the junction held 6 bases outside the gene matches. Germline CDR1 reads MNHEY; CDR2 reads SVGAGI.

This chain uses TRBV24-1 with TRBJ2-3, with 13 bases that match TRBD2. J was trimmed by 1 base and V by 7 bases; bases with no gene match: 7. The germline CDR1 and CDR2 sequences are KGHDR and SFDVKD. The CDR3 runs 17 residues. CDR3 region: CATSEGLAGTGTDTQYF. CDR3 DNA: TGTGCCACCAGCGAGGGACTAGCGGGGACCGGCACAGATACGCAGTATTTT.

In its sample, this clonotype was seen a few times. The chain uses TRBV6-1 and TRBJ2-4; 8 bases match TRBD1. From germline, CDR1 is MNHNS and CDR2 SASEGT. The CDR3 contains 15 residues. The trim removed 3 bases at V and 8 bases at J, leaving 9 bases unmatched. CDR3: CASSEGDRLGDIQYF. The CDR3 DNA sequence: TGTGCCAGCAGTGAGGGGGACAGGCTGGGGGACATTCAGTACTTC.

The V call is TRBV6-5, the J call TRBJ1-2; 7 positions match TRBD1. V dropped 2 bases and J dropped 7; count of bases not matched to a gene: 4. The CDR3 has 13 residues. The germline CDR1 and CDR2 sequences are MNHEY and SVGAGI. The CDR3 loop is CASSYRGHGGYTF. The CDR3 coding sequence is TGTGCCAGCAGTTACAGGGGGCACGGTGGCTACACCTTC.

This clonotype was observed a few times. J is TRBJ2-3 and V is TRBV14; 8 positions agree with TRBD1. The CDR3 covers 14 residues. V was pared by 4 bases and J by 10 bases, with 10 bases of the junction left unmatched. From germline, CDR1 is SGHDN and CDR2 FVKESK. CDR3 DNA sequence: TGTGCCAGCAGCCCATATGAGAGACAGGGGTCGCAGTATTTT. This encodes CASSPYERQGSQYF.

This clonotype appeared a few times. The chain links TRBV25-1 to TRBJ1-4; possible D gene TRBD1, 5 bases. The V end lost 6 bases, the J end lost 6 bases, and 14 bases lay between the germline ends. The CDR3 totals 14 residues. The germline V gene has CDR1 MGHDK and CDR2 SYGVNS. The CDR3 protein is CASSEGQGDEKLFF. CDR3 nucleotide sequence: TGTGCCAGCAGCGAGGGTCAGGGTGATGAAAAACTGTTTTTT.